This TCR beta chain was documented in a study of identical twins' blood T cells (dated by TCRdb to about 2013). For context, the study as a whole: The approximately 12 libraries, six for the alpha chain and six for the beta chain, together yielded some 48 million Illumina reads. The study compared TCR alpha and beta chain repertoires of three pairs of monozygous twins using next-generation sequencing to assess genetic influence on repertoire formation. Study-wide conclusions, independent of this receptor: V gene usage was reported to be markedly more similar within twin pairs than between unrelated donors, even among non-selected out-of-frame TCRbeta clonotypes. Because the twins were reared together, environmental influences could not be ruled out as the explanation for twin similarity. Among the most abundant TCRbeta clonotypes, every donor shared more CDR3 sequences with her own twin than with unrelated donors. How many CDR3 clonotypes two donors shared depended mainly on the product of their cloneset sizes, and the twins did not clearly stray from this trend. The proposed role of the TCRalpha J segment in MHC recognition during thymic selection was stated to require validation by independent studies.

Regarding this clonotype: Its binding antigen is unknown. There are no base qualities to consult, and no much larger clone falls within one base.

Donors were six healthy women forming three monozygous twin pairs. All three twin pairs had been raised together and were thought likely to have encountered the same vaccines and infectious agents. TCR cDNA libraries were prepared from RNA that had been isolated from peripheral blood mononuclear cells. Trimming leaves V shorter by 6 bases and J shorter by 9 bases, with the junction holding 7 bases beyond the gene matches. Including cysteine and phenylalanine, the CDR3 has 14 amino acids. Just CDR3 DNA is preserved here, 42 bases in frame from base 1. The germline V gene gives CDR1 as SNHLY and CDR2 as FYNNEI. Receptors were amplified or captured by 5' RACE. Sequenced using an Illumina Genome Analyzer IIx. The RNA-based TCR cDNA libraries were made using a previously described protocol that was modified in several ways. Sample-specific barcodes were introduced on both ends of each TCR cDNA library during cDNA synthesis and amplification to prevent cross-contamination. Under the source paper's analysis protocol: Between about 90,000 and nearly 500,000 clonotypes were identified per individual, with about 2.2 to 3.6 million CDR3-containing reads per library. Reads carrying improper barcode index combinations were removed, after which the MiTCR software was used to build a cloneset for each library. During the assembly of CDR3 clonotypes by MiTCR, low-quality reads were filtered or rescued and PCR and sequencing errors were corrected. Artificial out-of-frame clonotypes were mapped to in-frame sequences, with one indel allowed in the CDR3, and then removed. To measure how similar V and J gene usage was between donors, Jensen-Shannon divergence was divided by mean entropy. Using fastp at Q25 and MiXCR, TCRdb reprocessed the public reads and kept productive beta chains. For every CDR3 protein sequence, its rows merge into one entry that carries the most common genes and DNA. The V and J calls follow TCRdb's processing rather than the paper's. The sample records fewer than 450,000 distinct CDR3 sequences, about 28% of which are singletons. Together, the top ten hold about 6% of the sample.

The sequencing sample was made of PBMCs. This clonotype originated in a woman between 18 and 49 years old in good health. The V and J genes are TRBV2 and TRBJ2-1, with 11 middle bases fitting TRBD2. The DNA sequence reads TGTGCCAGCAGCCTGACTAGCGGGACGATTGAGCAGTTCTTC. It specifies CASSLTSGTIEQFF.